The 8 T cell receptor delta chains presented below share a single source sample, sequenced in a study of gamma-delta chains in newborns, infants, children (dated by TCRdb to the late 2010s). The run used an Illumina MiSeq. TCRdb reprocessed the public reads with the caller CATT; rows with the same DNA were merged afterwards. For this sample there are 5,500 to 7,500 delta-chain clones; approximately 10% appear just once. Roughly 6.6% of the sample is held by the ten biggest clonotypes. Material: blood. These receptor sequences come from a child who was a newborn, infant or young child, either healthy, febrile or measles-vaccinated (not recorded which).

The rearrangement uses TRDV2 and TRDJ1; 8 nucleotides align to TRDD3. CDR1 is GEAIGNYY and CDR2 is EKD in the germline V gene. The CDR3 covers 15 residues. V dropped 0 bases and J dropped 4; count of bases not matched to a gene: 6. Written as DNA, the CDR3 is TGTGCCTGTGACACCGTGGGATACGCCGGCGATAAACTCATCTTT. Amino acids: CACDTVGYAGDKLIF.

This chain connects TRDV2 to TRDJ1; 11 bases match TRDD3. Per the germline V gene, CDR1 is GEAIGNYY and CDR2 is EKD. This CDR3 comprises 15 residues. Unmatched junction bases numbered 3, after V lost 4 bases and J lost 0 bases. CDR3 in DNA: TGTGCCTGTGAATTACTGGGGGATAACACCGATAAACTCATCTTT. Amino acid sequence: CACELLGDNTDKLIF.

Notes on this clone: Given a much more abundant clone one base away, this may be a read error. Distinct nucleotide sequences in the sample also encode this CDR3. The chain links TRDV2 to TRDJ1; 10 positions agree with TRDD3. The V and J ends lost 0 bases and 0 bases, in that order; junction bases with no gene match: 15. The CDR3 spans 20 residues. Per the germline V gene, CDR1 is GEAIGNYY and CDR2 is EKD. The CDR3 loop reads CACDTLRRGGYPPYTDKLIF. CDR3 in DNA: TGTGCCTGTGACACCCTTCGGCGTGGGGGATACCCACCTTACACCGATAAACTCATCTTT.

By proportion, this clone is medium-sized (0.01 to 0.1%). The V and J genes are TRDV2 and TRDJ1, with 7 nucleotides matching TRDD3. The CDR3 is 18 residues long. From germline, CDR1 is GEAIGNYY and CDR2 EKD. After removal of 0 bases from V and 0 bases from J, the junction contained 12 bases not matched to a gene. CDR3 DNA: TGTGCCTGTGACACCCTCGGGGTGGGGGACCAGTACACCGATAAACTCATCTTT. Translating it yields CACDTLGVGDQYTDKLIF.

The chain has TRDV2 and TRDJ1, with 13 bases aligning to TRDD3. TCRdb gives no J gene; it was assigned here by matching the DNA to germline. Germline V lookup: CDR1 GEAIGNYY, CDR2 EKD. This CDR3 spans 16 amino acids. Losses at the gene ends were 0 bases for V and 7 bases for J; bases not matched to a gene: 7. CDR3 in amino acids: CACDTVGTGGYAKLIF. The CDR3 DNA reads TGTGCCTGTGACACCGTTGGTACTGGGGGATACGCTAAACTCATCTTT.

By sample share, this clone is medium-sized (0.01 to 0.1%). The genes are TRDV2 and TRDJ1; D ambiguous. The germline V gene has CDR1 GEAIGNYY and CDR2 EKD. V shed 0 bases and J shed 0 bases, with 13 bases lying between them. The length of the CDR3 is 16 residues. CDR3 residues: CACDTVSRRDTDKLIF. In DNA, the CDR3 is TGTGCCTGTGACACCGTTTCCCGGAGGGACACCGATAAACTCATCTTT.

By share of the sample, this clone is medium-sized. The chain uses TRDV2 and TRDJ1; 11 positions match TRDD3. CDR1 is GEAIGNYY, CDR2 EKD, per germline. V dropped 2 bases and J dropped 1; count of bases not matched to a gene: 2. The CDR3 sequence is 15 residues long. CDR3 in DNA: TGTGCCTGTGACAATCTGGGGGATACCACCGATAAACTCATCTTT. Translation gives CACDNLGDTTDKLIF.

In its sample, this clone is medium-sized. The V call is TRDV2, the J call TRDJ1, with D possibly matching TRDD3 (6 bases). This CDR3 is 14 amino acids long. Looked up from germline, CDR1 is GEAIGNYY and CDR2 is EKD. V was shortened by 0 bases and J by 1 base, with 8 bases between the two germline ends. CDR3 sequence reads: CACDTWGVTDKLIF. Written as DNA, the CDR3 is TGTGCCTGTGACACCTGGGGGGTCACCGATAAACTCATCTTT.